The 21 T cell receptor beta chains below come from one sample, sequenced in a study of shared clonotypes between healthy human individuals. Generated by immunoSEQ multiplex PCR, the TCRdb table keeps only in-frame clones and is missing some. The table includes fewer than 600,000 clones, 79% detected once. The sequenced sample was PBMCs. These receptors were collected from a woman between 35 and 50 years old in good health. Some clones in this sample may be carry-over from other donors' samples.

The CDR3 spells CASSTQREVSTDTQYF. In nucleotides, the CDR3 is TGTGCCAGCTCGACCCAGCGGGAGGTGAGCACAGATACGCAGTATTTT. V usage is TRBV5-4 and J usage is TRBJ2-3; 9 nucleotides line up with TRBD2. Germline V gene sequence: CDR1 SGHNT, CDR2 YYREEE (reference sequence). The CDR3 consists of 16 residues. Trimming cost V 7 bases and J 0 bases; bases outside gene matches: 9. The full variable domain, with the rest looked up from reference TRBV5-4 and TRBJ2-3, is ETGVTQSPTHLIKTRGQQVTLRCSSQSGHNTVSWYQQALGQGPQFIFQYYREEENGRGNFPPRFSGLQFPNYSSELNVNALELDDSALYLCASSTQREVSTDTQYFGPGTRLTVL.

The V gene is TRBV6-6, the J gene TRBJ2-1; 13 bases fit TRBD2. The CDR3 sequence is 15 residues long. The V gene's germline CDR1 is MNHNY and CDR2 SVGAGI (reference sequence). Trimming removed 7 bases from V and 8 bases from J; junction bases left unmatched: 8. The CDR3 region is CASTSTSGRFYEQFF. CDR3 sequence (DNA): TGTGCCAGCACCTCGACTAGCGGGAGGTTCTATGAGCAGTTCTTC.

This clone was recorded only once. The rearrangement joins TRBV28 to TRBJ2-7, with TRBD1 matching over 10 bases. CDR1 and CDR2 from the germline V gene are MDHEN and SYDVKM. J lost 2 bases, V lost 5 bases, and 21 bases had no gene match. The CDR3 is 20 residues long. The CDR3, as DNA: TGTGCCAGCAGTCCTAATTCGCCGGGACAGGGGACTTTTTTAGCCTACGAGCAGTACTTC. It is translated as CASSPNSPGQGTFLAYEQYF. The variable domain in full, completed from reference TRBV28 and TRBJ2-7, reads DVKVTQSSRYLVKRTGEKVFLECVQDMDHENMFWYRQDPGLGLRLIYFSYDVKMKEKGDIPEGYSVSREKKERFSLILESASTNQTSMYLCASSPNSPGQGTFLAYEQYFGPGTRLTVT.

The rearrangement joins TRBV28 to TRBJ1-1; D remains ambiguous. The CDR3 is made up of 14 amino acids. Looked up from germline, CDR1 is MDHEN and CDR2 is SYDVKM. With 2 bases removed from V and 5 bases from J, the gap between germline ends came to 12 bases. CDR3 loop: CASSLPLGGTEAFF. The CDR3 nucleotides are TGTGCCAGCAGTTTACCCCTGGGCGGAACTGAAGCTTTCTTT.

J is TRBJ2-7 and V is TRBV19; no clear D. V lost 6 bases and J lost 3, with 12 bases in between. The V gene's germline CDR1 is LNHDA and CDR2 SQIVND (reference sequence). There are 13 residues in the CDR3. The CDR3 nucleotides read TGTGCCAGTAGCTCGACTCCGATCTACGAGCAGTACTTC. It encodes CASSSTPIYEQYF.

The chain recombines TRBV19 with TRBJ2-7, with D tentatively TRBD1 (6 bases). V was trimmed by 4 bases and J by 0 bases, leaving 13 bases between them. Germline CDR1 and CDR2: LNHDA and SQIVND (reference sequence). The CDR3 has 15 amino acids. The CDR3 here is CASSRDTRSSYEQYF. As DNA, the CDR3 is TGTGCCAGTAGTAGGGACACGAGGAGCTCCTACGAGCAGTACTTC.

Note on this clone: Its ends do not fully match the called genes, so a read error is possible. The CDR3 DNA is TGTGCCTGGAGTGCCATCCGGACAGGGATTGAGAGCAAACAGCCCCAGCATTTT. It translates to CAWSAIRTGIESKQPQHF. The chain recombines TRBV30 with TRBJ1-5; 8 nucleotides line up with TRBD1. This CDR3 spans 18 amino acids. The germline V gene has CDR1 GTSNPN and CDR2 SVGIG (reference sequence).

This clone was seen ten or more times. CDR3 coding DNA: TGTGCCAGCAGTCCAATAGAGGGGTTTGAGCAGTTCTTC. It is translated as CASSPIEGFEQFF. The genes are TRBV2 and TRBJ2-1; D possibly uses TRBD1 or TRBD2 (5 bases each). Trimming left V 5 bases short and J 9 bases short, with 14 bases between. From germline, CDR1 is SNHLY and CDR2 FYNNEI. This CDR3 has 13 residues.

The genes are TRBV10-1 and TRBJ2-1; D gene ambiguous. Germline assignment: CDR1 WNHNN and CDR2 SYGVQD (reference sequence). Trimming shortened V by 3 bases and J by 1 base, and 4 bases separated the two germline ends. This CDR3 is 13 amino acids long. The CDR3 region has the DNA TGCGCCAGCAGTGATAAGTCCTACAATGAGCAGTTCTTC. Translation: CASSDKSYNEQFF.

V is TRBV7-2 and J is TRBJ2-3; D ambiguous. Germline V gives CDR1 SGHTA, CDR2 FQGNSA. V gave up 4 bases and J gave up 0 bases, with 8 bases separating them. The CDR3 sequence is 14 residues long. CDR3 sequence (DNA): TGTGCCAGCAGCTCGCAGGTTAGCACAGATACGCAGTATTTT. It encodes CASSSQVSTDTQYF.

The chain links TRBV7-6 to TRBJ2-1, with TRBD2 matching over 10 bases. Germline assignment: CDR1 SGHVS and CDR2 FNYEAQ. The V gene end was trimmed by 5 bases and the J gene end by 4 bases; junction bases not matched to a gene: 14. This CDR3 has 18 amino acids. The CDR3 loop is CASSPKGSGRRLYNEQFF. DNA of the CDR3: TGTGCCAGCAGCCCTAAAGGTAGCGGGAGGCGACTATACAATGAGCAGTTCTTC.

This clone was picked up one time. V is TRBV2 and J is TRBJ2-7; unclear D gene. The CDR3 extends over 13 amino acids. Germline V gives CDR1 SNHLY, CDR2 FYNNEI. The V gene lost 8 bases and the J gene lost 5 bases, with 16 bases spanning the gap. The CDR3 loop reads CASAKERSDEQYF. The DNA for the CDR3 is TGTGCCAGCGCGAAAGAGAGGTCCGACGAGCAGTACTTC.

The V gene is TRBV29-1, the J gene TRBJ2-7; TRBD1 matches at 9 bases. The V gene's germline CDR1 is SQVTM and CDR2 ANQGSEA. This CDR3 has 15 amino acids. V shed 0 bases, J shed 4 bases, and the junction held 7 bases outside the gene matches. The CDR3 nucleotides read TGCAGCGTTGAAGATCGGACAGGGGATACGTACGAGCAGTACTTC. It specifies CSVEDRTGDTYEQYF.

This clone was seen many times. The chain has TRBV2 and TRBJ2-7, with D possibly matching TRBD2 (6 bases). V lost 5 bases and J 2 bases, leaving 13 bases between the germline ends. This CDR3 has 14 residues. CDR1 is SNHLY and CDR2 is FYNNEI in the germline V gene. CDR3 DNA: TGTGCCAGCAGTATGACGGGGGAGGCCTACGAGCAGTACTTC. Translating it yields CASSMTGEAYEQYF.

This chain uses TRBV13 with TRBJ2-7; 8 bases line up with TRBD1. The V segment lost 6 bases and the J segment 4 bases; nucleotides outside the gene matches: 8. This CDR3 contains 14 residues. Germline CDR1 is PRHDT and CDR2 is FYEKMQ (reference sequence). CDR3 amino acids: CASSFLGQAYEQYF. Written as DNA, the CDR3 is TGTGCCAGCAGTTTTTTGGGACAGGCGTACGAGCAGTACTTC.

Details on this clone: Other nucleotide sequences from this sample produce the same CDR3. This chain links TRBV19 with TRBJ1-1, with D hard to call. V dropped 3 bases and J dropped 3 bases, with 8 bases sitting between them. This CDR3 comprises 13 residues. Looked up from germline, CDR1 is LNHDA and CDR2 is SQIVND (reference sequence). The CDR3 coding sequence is TGTGCCAGTAGTATTCGAGGAGACACTGAAGCTTTCTTT. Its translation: CASSIRGDTEAFF.

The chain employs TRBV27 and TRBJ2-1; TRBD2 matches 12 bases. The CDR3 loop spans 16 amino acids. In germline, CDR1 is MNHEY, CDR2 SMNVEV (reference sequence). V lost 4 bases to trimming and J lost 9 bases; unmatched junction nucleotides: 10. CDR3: CASSSPSGRAEGEQFF. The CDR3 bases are TGTGCCAGCAGTTCCCCTAGCGGGAGGGCCGAGGGTGAGCAGTTCTTC.

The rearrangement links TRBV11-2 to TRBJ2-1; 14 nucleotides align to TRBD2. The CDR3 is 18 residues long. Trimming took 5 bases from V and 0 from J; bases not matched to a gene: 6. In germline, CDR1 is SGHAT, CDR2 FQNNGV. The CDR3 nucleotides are TGTGCCAGCAGCACATTTGGGACTAGCGGGAGCTCCTACAATGAGCAGTTCTTC. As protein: CASSTFGTSGSSYNEQFF.

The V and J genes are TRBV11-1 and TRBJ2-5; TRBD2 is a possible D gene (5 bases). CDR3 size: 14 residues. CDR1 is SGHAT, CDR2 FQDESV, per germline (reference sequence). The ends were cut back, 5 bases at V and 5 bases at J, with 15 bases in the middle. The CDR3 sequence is CASSKSPSLETQYF. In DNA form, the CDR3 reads TGTGCCAGCAGCAAGAGCCCTAGCCTTGAGACCCAGTACTTC.

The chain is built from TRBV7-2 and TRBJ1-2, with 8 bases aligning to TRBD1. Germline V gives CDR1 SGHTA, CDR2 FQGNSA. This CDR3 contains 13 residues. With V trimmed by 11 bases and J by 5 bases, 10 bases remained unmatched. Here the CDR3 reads CAGSWDRTYGYTF. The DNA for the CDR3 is TGTGCCGGATCCTGGGACAGGACGTATGGCTACACCTTC.

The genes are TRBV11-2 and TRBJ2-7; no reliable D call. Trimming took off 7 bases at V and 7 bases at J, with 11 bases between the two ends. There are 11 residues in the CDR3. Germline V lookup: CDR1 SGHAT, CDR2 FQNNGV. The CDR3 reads CASKQRSEQYF. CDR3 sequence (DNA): TGTGCCAGCAAGCAACGCTCGGAGCAGTACTTC.